This entry lists 28 T cell receptor beta chains sequenced from one sample in a study of shared clonotypes between healthy human individuals. Profiled with immunoSEQ multiplex PCR; TCRdb holds only in-frame clones, not every one. The data hold some 790,000 clones, with approximately 77% observed a single time. Material: memory CD4+ T cells sorted from blood. Subset reported: CD45RA-negative fraction. These receptors were taken from a woman in her twenties or thirties in good health.

The chain employs TRBV19 and TRBJ2-2, with D tentatively TRBD1 (6 bases). In germline, CDR1 is LNHDA, CDR2 SQIVND (reference sequence). The CDR3 runs to 16 residues. V lost 3 bases and J lost 6, with 17 bases in between. The CDR3 here is CASSIRQALDSGELFF. CDR3 sequence (DNA): TGTGCCAGTAGTATCCGACAGGCGCTAGATTCCGGGGAGCTGTTTTTT. Using reference TRBV19 and TRBJ2-2 for the parts outside the CDR3, the full variable domain is DGGITQSPKYLFRKEGQNVTLSCEQNLNHDAMYWYRQDPGQGLRLIYYSQIVNDFQKGDIAEGYSVSREKKESFPLTVTSAQKNPTAFYLCASSIRQALDSGELFFGEGSRLTVL.

This chain joins TRBV9 and TRBJ1-1; 9 bases match TRBD1. Germline V CDR1 and CDR2: SGDLS, YYNGEE. CDR3 length: 15 amino acids. J was trimmed by 5 bases and V by 3 bases; bases with no gene match: 8. CDR3 sequence reads: CASSAGGTGRTEAFF. DNA for the CDR3: TGTGCCAGCAGCGCGGGAGGGACAGGGCGGACTGAAGCTTTCTTT.

A remark on this clone: The same CDR3 is also encoded by other DNA sequences in this sample. J is TRBJ1-1 and V is TRBV5-1; maybe TRBD1 (6 bases). CDR1 is SGHRS and CDR2 is YFSETQ in the germline V gene. CDR3 size: 13 residues. The V and J ends lost 2 bases and 5 bases respectively, with 10 bases between them. The CDR3 here is CASSFSGDTEAFF. The CDR3 region has the DNA TGCGCCAGCAGCTTTTCAGGGGATACTGAAGCTTTCTTT.

The V call is TRBV7-9, the J call TRBJ1-1, with 7 positions matching TRBD1. This CDR3 comprises 14 residues. Trimming removed 5 bases from V and 5 bases from J; junction bases left unmatched: 8. Germline-derived CDR1 and CDR2 are SEHNR and FQNEAQ (reference sequence). The CDR3 bases are TGTGCCAGCAGCCCTCCCAGGGGGGCGACTGAAGCTTTCTTT. This codes for CASSPPRGATEAFF.

This clone occurred a few times. The genes are TRBV15 and TRBJ1-2; no clear D gene. Trimming took off 0 bases at V and 2 bases at J, with 13 bases between the two ends. CDR1 is LNHNV, CDR2 YYDKDF, per germline (reference sequence). The CDR3 covers 16 residues. The DNA of the CDR3 is TGTGCCACCAGCAGAGATCTTGGCAGAATGAACTATGGCTACACCTTC. Translating it yields CATSRDLGRMNYGYTF. Based on the CDR3 plus reference TRBV15 and TRBJ1-2, the full variable domain is DAMVIQNPRYQVTQFGKPVTLSCSQTLNHNVMYWYQQKSSQAPKLLFHYYDKDFNNEADTPDNFQSRRPNTSFCFLDIRSPGLGDTAMYLCATSRDLGRMNYGYTFGSGTRLTVV.

The chain carries TRBV7-9 and TRBJ2-2; D may be TRBD2 (5 bases). The germline V gene encodes CDR1 SEHNR and CDR2 FQNEAQ (reference sequence). The CDR3 is made up of 17 amino acids. Trimming removed 5 bases from V and 6 bases from J, with 22 bases in between. CDR3 in amino acids: CASSPMGEGAMAGELFF. The CDR3, as DNA: TGTGCCAGCAGCCCGATGGGCGAGGGAGCTATGGCCGGGGAGCTGTTTTTT.

This clone was counted at least ten times. This chain links TRBV11-2 with TRBJ2-3, with D perhaps TRBD1 or TRBD2 (5 bases each). This CDR3 spans 17 amino acids. The V and J ends lost 6 bases and 0 bases respectively, with 19 bases between them. CDR1 is SGHAT, CDR2 FQNNGV, per germline. This chain's CDR3 is CASSLTGRVASTDTQYF. The CDR3 DNA reads as TGTGCCAGCAGTTTGACGGGGCGGGTGGCGAGCACAGATACGCAGTATTTT. Full variable domain (outside the CDR3, taken from reference TRBV11-2 and TRBJ2-3): EAGVAQSPRYKIIEKRQSVAFWCNPISGHATLYWYQQILGQGPKLLIQFQNNGVVDDSQLPKDRFSAERLKGVDSTLKIQPAKLEDSAVYLCASSLTGRVASTDTQYFGPGTRLTVL.

This clone appeared many times. This chain links TRBV9 with TRBJ1-5; D possibly corresponds to TRBD1 (6 bases). Germline CDR1 SGDLS, CDR2 YYNGEE. The CDR3 has 14 residues. Trimming stripped 3 bases from V and 4 bases from J, with 11 bases between. The CDR3 loop is CASSEGRGNQPQHF. CDR3 in DNA: TGTGCCAGCAGCGAGGGGAGGGGGAATCAGCCCCAGCATTTT.

CDR3 nucleotides: TGTGCCAGCAGTTCAAGGGGGGGAACCACTGAAGCTTTCTTT. Translation: CASSSRGGTTEAFF. V is TRBV6-1 and J is TRBJ1-1; D may be TRBD1 (6 bases). Looked up from germline, CDR1 is MNHNS and CDR2 is SASEGT. The V end lost 5 bases, the J end lost 4 bases, and 14 bases lay between the germline ends. The CDR3 sequence is 14 residues long.

The CDR3 loop is CASRKTGLAGEETQYF. DNA for the CDR3: TGTGCCAGCAGGAAAACGGGACTAGCGGGAGAAGAGACCCAGTACTTC. The genes are TRBV7-3 and TRBJ2-5; 14 bases are shared with TRBD2. CDR1 and CDR2 (germline): SGHTA, FQGTGA. Germline trimming cut 6 bases from V and 3 bases from J; bases unmatched to any gene: 6. The CDR3 totals 16 residues.

V is TRBV27 and J is TRBJ2-1; TRBD2 is a possible D gene (7 bases). V was trimmed by 4 bases and J by 3 bases, leaving 16 bases between them. CDR3 length: 16 residues. Germline V gene sequence: CDR1 MNHEY, CDR2 SMNVEV (reference sequence). The CDR3 DNA reads TGTGCCAGCAGTTCCCAAGGGGGGGCTGACTACAATGAGCAGTTCTTC. Translated, it gives CASSSQGGADYNEQFF.

This clone was observed a single time. V is TRBV19 and J is TRBJ2-1, with a tentative D call TRBD2 (6 bases). V gave up 2 bases and J gave up 10 bases, with 15 bases separating them. Germline V CDR1 and CDR2: LNHDA, SQIVND (reference sequence). The CDR3 runs to 14 residues. CDR3 sequence: CASSIKEGPFEQFF. DNA of the CDR3: TGTGCCAGTAGTATAAAGGAGGGACCCTTCGAGCAGTTCTTC.

There are many counts of this clone. This chain uses TRBV11-3 with TRBJ2-2; 8 nucleotides align to TRBD2. Germline V lookup: CDR1 SGHNT, CDR2 YENEEA. The CDR3 is made up of 16 amino acids. The V gene end was trimmed by 6 bases and the J gene end by 4 bases; junction bases not matched to a gene: 10. The CDR3 here is CASSSRAGGGTGELFF. Here the CDR3 DNA reads TGTGCCAGCAGTTCAAGGGCGGGAGGTGGCACCGGGGAGCTGTTTTTT.

The chain combines TRBV18 with TRBJ1-2, with D unresolved. Trimming stripped 3 bases from V and 4 bases from J, with 12 bases between. This CDR3 has 14 residues. Germline CDR1 is KGHSH and CDR2 is LQKENI. The DNA of the CDR3 is TGTGCCAGCTCACCGGGGAGGGAACGCTATGGCTACACCTTC. It translates to CASSPGRERYGYTF.

This rearrangement joins TRBV6-6 to TRBJ2-5, with D possibly matching TRBD1 (6 bases). Germline V CDR1 and CDR2: MNHNY, SVGAGI (reference sequence). V lost 6 bases and J 5 bases, leaving 16 bases between the germline ends. The CDR3 covers 14 residues. In nucleotides, the CDR3 is TGTGCCAGCAGCCTTGGGGGCCGCGTGGAGACCCAGTACTTC. Its translation is CASSLGGRVETQYF.

This sequence joins TRBV29-1 and TRBJ1-2, with D unclear. Trimming stripped 3 bases from V and 5 bases from J, with 19 bases between. Germline V gene sequence: CDR1 SQVTM, CDR2 ANQGSEA. The CDR3 totals 15 residues. The CDR3 loop reads CSVDLDPHRAYGYTF. In DNA, the CDR3 is TGCAGCGTTGATTTGGACCCCCATCGGGCTTATGGCTACACCTTC.

The V call is TRBV5-1, the J call TRBJ2-1; 8 bases are a match to TRBD2. CDR1 SGHRS and CDR2 YFSETQ come from the germline V gene. V lost 1 base to trimming and J lost 10 bases; unmatched junction nucleotides: 10. CDR3 length equals 15 residues. In DNA form, the CDR3 reads TGCGCCAGCAGCTTGAGCGGGAGCGACACCTTCGAGCAGTTCTTC. It translates to CASSLSGSDTFEQFF.

The chain employs TRBV27 and TRBJ1-1; 8 bases match TRBD1. Germline lookup yields CDR1 MNHEY and CDR2 SMNVEV (reference sequence). Trimming took 5 bases from V and 4 from J; bases not matched to a gene: 6. The CDR3 is made up of 14 amino acids. CDR3: CASSLTGAVTEAFF. The CDR3 nucleotides read TGTGCCAGCAGTCTGACAGGGGCGGTCACTGAAGCTTTCTTT.

This chain joins TRBV2 and TRBJ2-3; either TRBD1 or TRBD2 may fit D (7 bases each). The CDR3 sequence is 16 residues long. Per the germline V gene, CDR1 is SNHLY and CDR2 is FYNNEI. Between the trimmed V and J ends, which lost 6 bases and 4 bases, there was a span of 20 bases. Here the CDR3 DNA reads TGTGCCAGCAGAACCCAGCGGGGAGGACAGGCAGATACGCAGTATTTT. Its translation is CASRTQRGGQADTQYF.

The rearrangement uses TRBV6-1 and TRBJ1-1; D ambiguous. The ends were cut back, 6 bases at V and 7 bases at J, with 9 bases in the middle. The CDR3 covers 11 residues. CDR1 is MNHNS and CDR2 is SASEGT in the germline V gene. The DNA of the CDR3 is TGTGCCAGCAGGTCGCAGCTTGAAGCTTTCTTT. It yields the protein CASRSQLEAFF.

CDR3 sequence reads: CASSKTGGYEQYF. DNA for the CDR3: TGTGCCAGCAGCAAGACAGGGGGCTACGAGCAGTACTTC. The V gene is TRBV7-8, the J gene TRBJ2-7; 9 bases are a match to TRBD1. The V segment lost 5 bases and the J segment 3 bases; nucleotides outside the gene matches: 2. Germline CDR1 and CDR2: SGHVS and FQNEAQ. This CDR3 spans 13 amino acids.

The CDR3 coding sequence is TGTGCCAGTAGTATTACCCAAAACACTGAAGCTTTCTTT. It is translated as CASSITQNTEAFF. The rearrangement joins TRBV19 to TRBJ1-1; D is unresolved. Per germline, CDR1 LNHDA and CDR2 SQIVND (reference sequence). The CDR3 spans 13 residues. V gave up 3 bases and J gave up 2 bases, with 7 bases separating them.

This chain links TRBV5-4 with TRBJ2-7; 9 bases match TRBD2. Germline V gene data show CDR1 as SGHNT and CDR2 as YYREEE (reference sequence). J was trimmed by 0 bases and V by 4 bases; bases with no gene match: 5. The CDR3 is 15 amino acids. The CDR3 sequence: CASSLRTSVSYEQYF. CDR3 bases: TGTGCCAGCAGCCTACGGACTAGCGTCTCCTACGAGCAGTACTTC.

The V gene is TRBV12-5, the J gene TRBJ2-1; 13 bases line up with TRBD2. CDR1 is LGHNT and CDR2 is FRNRAP in the germline V gene. The CDR3 has 15 amino acids. The V gene end was trimmed by 6 bases and the J gene end by 10 bases; junction bases not matched to a gene: 9. CDR3 DNA: TGTGCTAGTGGACCCGGACTAGCGGGAGCCAGGGAGCAGTTCTTC. Translated: CASGPGLAGAREQFF.

The chain couples TRBV5-4 to TRBJ1-2; D remains ambiguous. This CDR3 is built from 14 residues. CDR1 is SGHNT, CDR2 YYREEE, per germline (reference sequence). V was clipped by 0 bases and J by 8 bases, with 14 bases between them. In nucleotides, the CDR3 is TGTGCCAGCAGCTTGGCCGACCCCCCGAGGGGCTACACCTTC. Translating it yields CASSLADPPRGYTF.

This clone was observed a few times. The CDR3 DNA follows: TGTGCCAGCAGCCATCGTAGGGACAGCTACGAGCAGTACTTC. Amino acid sequence: CASSHRRDSYEQYF. This rearrangement joins TRBV7-7 to TRBJ2-7; 7 bases are a match to TRBD1. The CDR3 consists of 14 residues. The trim removed 5 bases at V and 3 bases at J, leaving 7 bases unmatched. Germline CDR1 reads SSHAT; CDR2 reads FNYEAQ (reference sequence).

V usage is TRBV29-1 and J usage is TRBJ2-7; either TRBD1 or TRBD2 may fit D (5 bases each). V lost 0 bases to trimming and J lost 1 base, with 7 bases between them. Germline V lookup: CDR1 SQVTM, CDR2 ANQGSEA. The CDR3 sequence is 13 residues long. In DNA form, the CDR3 reads TGCAGCGTTGAAGACAGGGAGTCCTACGAGCAGTACTTC. It specifies CSVEDRESYEQYF.

The V gene is TRBV5-5, the J gene TRBJ1-3; D is unclear. With 1 base removed from V and 1 base from J, the gap between germline ends came to 12 bases. The CDR3 covers 16 residues. Germline V gene data show CDR1 as SGHKS and CDR2 as YYEKEE (reference sequence). Here the CDR3 DNA reads TGTGCCAGCAGCTTGTCGCCAGGCCGTTCTGGAAACACCATATATTTT. Its translation: CASSLSPGRSGNTIYF.